This TCR beta chain derives from a study of T cell changes during pregnancy in multiple sclerosis (dated by TCRdb to about 2019). Turning to the overall study: In women with multiple sclerosis, the researchers looked at how the T cell repertoire shifted as pregnancy progressed.

In regard to this clone: No cognate antigen has been identified for it. Base qualities are not at hand, and no much larger clone is one base apart.

Reading from cysteine to phenylalanine, the CDR3 counts 14 amino acids. Just the 42-base CDR3 DNA is kept, in frame starting at base 1. CDR1 and CDR2 were assigned from the germline V gene as SGHTA and FQGNSA. Trimming takes 1 base off V and 4 bases off J; junction bases not matched to a gene: 4. Libraries were constructed by the immunoSEQ multiplex PCR assay. TCRdb took this table from immuneACCESS and kept in-frame rearrangements with V and J called. Such tables lack part of the clones; where checked against another copy, unresolved V genes explain under half of the gap, and the rest is unexplained. The sample records 50,000 to 65,000 clones, 85% to 95% of which are singletons. The top ten clonotypes cover 3.2% of the sample.

Here the chain combines TRBV7-2 and TRBJ2-7; the junction holds 7 bases that match TRBD2. Material: CD8+ T cells from peripheral blood mononuclear cells, obtained in the second trimester of pregnancy. The clonotype was recovered from a female donor with multiple sclerosis, enrolled in a pregnancy study. The CDR3 here reads CASSLDPGGYEQYF. DNA sequence: TGTGCCAGCAGCTTAGACCCGGGGGGTTACGAGCAGTACTTC.